These T cell receptor beta chains were read from a single sample in a study of T-cell memory formation after mild COVID-19. Each CDR3 protein is one row after TCRdb ran MiXCR on the 5' RACE reads. In the table there are roughly 130,000 distinct CDR3 sequences, roughly 6% of which are singletons. Sequencing input: PBMCs or a T cell subset sorted from them (not recorded which). The receptors shown here come from an adult woman who had mild COVID-19 (a few samples of this study predate the infection). Cell type and time point are not known. Each CDR3 is given with its conserved first and last residue. D genes are given only for firm matches. Only part of the rows carry a size: once, few, many, or a class if the clone is expanded.

clone size	V gene	J gene	D gene	CDR3 length	CDR3 protein	CDR3 DNA
.	TRBV7-8	TRBJ1-2	TRBD1	18	CASSFGQGALVRDYGYTF	TGTGCCAGCAGCTTCGGACAGGGGGCATTAGTTCGAGACTATGGCTACACCTTC
many	TRBV5-6	TRBJ2-7	.	14	CASSRAGKTHEQYF	TGTGCCAGCAGCCGAGCAGGGAAAACCCACGAGCAGTACTTC
once	TRBV12-3/TRBV12-4	TRBJ2-2	.	16	CASSPGTSSNTGELFF	TGTGCCAGCAGTCCAGGGACTTCCTCAAACACCGGGGAGCTGTTTTTT
.	TRBV12-3/TRBV12-4	TRBJ1-1	.	14	CASTQTGAETEAFF	TGTGCCAGCACCCAGACGGGGGCTGAAACTGAAGCTTTCTTT
few	TRBV15	TRBJ2-7	.	13	CATSRPSSYEQYF	TGTGCCACCAGCAGACCATCCTCTTACGAGCAGTACTTC
few	TRBV7-8	TRBJ2-2	TRBD1	14	CASSPTGKTGELFF	TGTGCCAGCAGCCCGACAGGGAAAACCGGGGAGCTGTTTTTT
many	TRBV7-9	TRBJ2-2	.	17	CASSLISLAGHTGELFF	TGTGCCAGCAGCTTGATTTCATTGGCCGGGCACACCGGGGAGCTGTTTTTT
few	TRBV30	TRBJ1-2	.	15	CAWSKDSRWLRGYTF	TGTGCCTGGAGTAAGGACAGCCGCTGGCTCAGGGGCTACACCTTC
few	TRBV5-1	TRBJ2-5	.	15	CASSLGKSVRETQYF	TGCGCCAGCAGCTTGGGGAAGTCGGTCCGGGAGACCCAGTACTTC
few	TRBV20-1	TRBJ1-4	.	14	CSATGSRINEKLFF	TGCAGTGCTACGGGCTCACGGATTAATGAAAAACTGTTTTTT
many	TRBV29-1	TRBJ2-1	TRBD2	15	CSVEDLAGTINEQFF	TGCAGCGTTGAAGACCTAGCGGGGACTATCAATGAGCAGTTCTTC
few	TRBV2	TRBJ2-3	.	14	CASSVLATADTQYF	TGTGCCTCCTCGGTTCTAGCGACGGCAGATACGCAGTATTTT
.	TRBV18	TRBJ1-1	.	15	CASSPPGGRGTEAFF	TGTGCCAGCTCACCACCAGGGGGAAGAGGGACTGAAGCTTTCTTT
.	TRBV4-1	TRBJ2-7	TRBD2	19	CASSQGPGAGGSAPREQYF	TGCGCCAGCAGCCAAGGTCCGGGAGCGGGGGGTTCCGCCCCGCGCGAGCAGTACTTC
once	TRBV5-4	TRBJ2-1	.	13	CASSPPGGYEQFF	TGTGCCAGCAGCCCACCTGGGGGGTATGAGCAGTTCTTC
many	TRBV9	TRBJ2-2	TRBD1	14	CASSDRAGTGELFF	TGTGCCAGCAGTGACAGGGCCGGCACCGGGGAGCTGTTTTTT
.	TRBV5-6	TRBJ2-7	.	16	CASSLYPAGSSYEQYF	TGTGCCAGCAGCTTGTATCCGGCGGGGAGCTCCTACGAGCAGTACTTC
.	TRBV6-2/TRBV6-3	TRBJ2-3	.	13	CASIERGRDTQYF	TGTGCCAGCATCGAACGGGGGAGAGATACGCAGTATTTT
few	TRBV29-1	TRBJ1-1	.	16	CSVRGGQRLANTEAFF	TGCAGCGTCCGTGGGGGTCAACGCCTCGCGAACACTGAAGCTTTCTTT
many	TRBV12-3/TRBV12-4	TRBJ2-1	.	12	CASSPLPNEQFF	TGTGCCAGCAGCCCCCTCCCCAATGAGCAGTTCTTC
.	TRBV5-1	TRBJ2-7	.	15	CASSSAGTLVYEQYF	TGCGCCAGCAGCTCGGCCGGGACATTGGTCTACGAGCAGTACTTC
few	TRBV7-8	TRBJ2-1	TRBD1	16	CASSLLRQGARNEQFF	TGTGCCAGCAGCTTACTACGACAGGGGGCGCGGAATGAGCAGTTCTTC
few	TRBV7-2	TRBJ2-2	.	16	CASSSPGTGNTGELFF	TGTGCCAGCAGCTCCCCCGGGACTGGGAACACCGGGGAGCTGTTTTTT
few	TRBV6-1	TRBJ1-3	.	18	CASSERDTLRVSGNTIYF	TGTGCCAGCAGTGAAAGGGATACTTTAAGGGTCTCTGGAAACACCATATATTTT
many	TRBV6-5	TRBJ2-1	TRBD2	17	CASSYSGRTSGGGEQFF	TGTGCCAGCAGTTACTCGGGTCGGACTAGCGGGGGGGGTGAGCAGTTCTTC
many	TRBV7-9	TRBJ1-5	.	13	CASSLVDNQPQHF	TGTGCCAGCAGCTTGGTGGATAATCAGCCCCAGCATTTT
.	TRBV18	TRBJ1-2	.	12	CASSSLTGGYTF	TGTGCCAGCTCGTCACTTACTGGGGGCTACACCTTC
.	TRBV24-1	TRBJ2-7	.	14	CATSDAGTSREQYF	TGTGCCACCAGTGATGCCGGGACATCTAGGGAGCAGTACTTC
.	TRBV2	TRBJ1-5	.	14	CASRGTDLRRPQHF	TGTGCCAGCAGGGGGACGGACCTACGCCGGCCCCAGCATTTT
.	TRBV10-3	TRBJ2-3	.	14	CAISEPGTTDTQYF	TGTGCCATCAGTGAGCCCGGGACCACGGATACGCAGTATTTT
few	TRBV7-9	TRBJ2-3	TRBD2	16	CASRSMSGRGTDTQYF	TGTGCCAGCAGATCGATGAGCGGGAGGGGCACAGATACGCAGTATTTT
few	TRBV7-9	TRBJ1-1	.	14	CASSRSITNTEAFF	TGTGCCAGCAGCCGTTCTATTACGAACACTGAAGCTTTCTTT